This TCR beta chain came from a study of blood T cells in healthy people across ages. The study, taken as a whole, reports: Roughly linearly, TCR beta diversity per million T cells fell as age increased.

Worth noting for this clonotype: The antigen remains unidentified.

Around 9.5 milliliters of peripheral blood were drawn from each donor. With 2 bases removed from V and 12 bases from J, the gap between germline ends came to 26 bases. CDR1 is SNHLY and CDR2 is FYNNEI in the germline V gene. The CDR3 has 16 residues. Combining a sample-barcoded 5' primer with a J-beta primer mix, a second PCR ran for roughly 6 to 11 cycles. A template-switch adaptor with 12 random nucleotides tagged each cDNA molecule. TCRdb analysed the 5' RACE reads with MiXCR anew, one entry per CDR3 protein. Found here are some 700,000 distinct CDR3 sequences, roughly 44% of them singletons; the top ten hold less than 25%.

The chain employs TRBV2 and TRBJ2-7; weak D call: TRBD1 (5 bases). The clonotype comes from a woman in her sixties or seventies in good health. The specimen was blood. CDR3 loop: CASSEWGPLGGETRYF. Here the CDR3 DNA reads TGTGCCAGCAGTGAATGGGGCCCCCTGGGCGGAGAGACCCGGTACTTC.